This T cell receptor beta chain appears in the sequencing data of a study of post-analysis software for immune sequencing data. Notes on the study in general: Compared with controls, patients showed significantly lower normalized Chao1 diversity. By F measure, samples from a shared preparation batch strongly co-clustered.

As concerns this clonotype: Its cognate antigen is unknown.

The library was made from cDNA and included unique molecular identifiers. TCRdb reanalysed the PCR reads using MiXCR and keeps one entry per CDR3 protein. The table includes roughly 670,000 distinct CDR3 sequences, roughly three fifths detected once. Sequenced input: blood. This clonotype was sampled from a girl aged 2 to 9 with multiple sclerosis.

In DNA form, the CDR3 reads TGCGCCAGCAGCTTGCCCCATCGCCCCTACCTTAAGTTCTTC. It specifies CASSLPHRPYLKFF. The chain joins TRBV5-1 to TRBJ2-1; D is unresolved. In germline, CDR1 is SGHRS, CDR2 YFSETQ. The length of the CDR3 is 14 residues. V lost 1 base and J lost 14, with 19 bases in between. The whole variable domain, remainder taken from reference TRBV5-1 and TRBJ2-1, is KAGVTQTPRYLIKTRGQQVTLSCSPISGHRSVSWYQQTPGQGLQFLFEYFSETQRNKGNFPGRFSGRQFSNSRSEMNVSTLELGDSALYLCASSLPHRPYLKFFGPGTRLTVL.